The 21 T cell receptor beta chains presented below share a single source sample, sequenced in a study of human T cells and chemical hapten exposure. Via MiXCR, TCRdb re-called the RACE reads, giving one row per CDR3 protein. The sample has fewer than 50,000 distinct CDR3 sequences; more than 3% are singletons. Time point specified: patch test 1, 2 weeks after DPC sensitization. Treatment indicated: therapeutic diphenylcyclopropenone sensitization with weekly scalp DPC. Total RNA came from unfractionated whole blood. Sequenced material: whole blood, taken in connection with sensitization to the hapten diphenylcyclopropenone (DPC). All receptors come from a man aged 50-60 years with alopecia areata. Some clones in this sample may be carry-over from other donors' samples.

The chain links TRBV13 to TRBJ2-2, with D perhaps assigned TRBD1 or TRBD2 (6 bases each). This CDR3 region has 16 residues. V lost 4 bases, J lost 4 bases, and 16 bases lay in between. The germline gives CDR1 PRHDT, CDR2 FYEKMQ (reference sequence). The CDR3 is CASSSSGGGPTGELFF. CDR3 in DNA: TGTGCCAGCAGCTCGAGCGGAGGGGGGCCCACCGGGGAGCTGTTTTTT.

This clonotype was picked up many times. The J gene is TRBJ2-5, the V gene TRBV12-5, with a weak D call TRBD2 (6 bases). Trimming took off 6 bases at V and 6 bases at J, with 17 bases between the two ends. In germline, CDR1 is LGHNT, CDR2 FRNRAP. The CDR3 spans 14 residues. The CDR3 bases are TGTGCTAGTGGGCCCGAGGGAGGATGGCAGACCCAGTACTTC. It specifies CASGPEGGWQTQYF.

In this sample, this clonotype turned up many times. The chain couples TRBV28 to TRBJ2-7, with 8 bases aligning to TRBD2. Germline V gene data show CDR1 as MDHEN and CDR2 as SYDVKM. The CDR3 covers 21 residues. V shed 5 bases, J shed 1 base, and the junction held 25 bases outside the gene matches. CDR3 bases: TGTGCCAGCAGTCTACCGAACCCGGGGGTTAGCGGGGTCCCGCTGTCCTACGAGCAGTACTTC. Its translation: CASSLPNPGVSGVPLSYEQYF.

Ten or more counts support this clonotype. This chain connects TRBV4-3 to TRBJ2-3; D perhaps matches TRBD1 (5 bases). This CDR3 contains 15 residues. The ends were cut back, 4 bases at V and 5 bases at J, with 16 bases in the middle. Per germline, CDR1 LGHNA and CDR2 YSLEER. The CDR3 reads CASSLSHNQGDTQYF. The CDR3, as DNA: TGCGCCAGCAGCCTATCCCACAACCAGGGAGATACGCAGTATTTT.

By share, this clonotype counts as medium-sized (0.01 to 0.1%). The rearrangement links TRBV7-2 to TRBJ2-3; TRBD2 aligns across 9 bases. The CDR3 spans 17 residues. With 3 bases clipped from V and 0 bases from J, the junction kept 7 bases outside the gene matches. Germline CDR1 is SGHTA and CDR2 is FQGNSA. The CDR3 nucleotides are TGTGCCAGCAGCTTGGGGGTGGCGGGAGGGAGCACAGATACGCAGTATTTT. Translated, it gives CASSLGVAGGSTDTQYF.

This clonotype was detected ten times or more. This rearrangement joins TRBV7-2 to TRBJ2-5; TRBD2 matches at 7 bases. The CDR3 is 15 amino acids. Trimming took 8 bases from V and 2 from J; bases not matched to a gene: 11. Germline values: CDR1 SGHTA, CDR2 FQGNSA. CDR3: CASSGGSSGQETQYF. For the CDR3, the DNA is TGTGCCAGCTCTGGTGGTTCTAGCGGACAAGAGACCCAGTACTTC.

This clonotype showed up many times. The chain couples TRBV11-2 to TRBJ2-7, with 9 bases aligning to TRBD2. Germline CDR1 reads SGHAT; CDR2 reads FQNNGV. CDR3 length equals 15 residues. V lost 5 bases and J lost 5; bases outside the gene matches: 10. CDR3 sequence (DNA): TGTGCCAGCAGCCCGCTCATAGCGGGAGTTCACGAGCAGTACTTC. This gives the protein CASSPLIAGVHEQYF.

The sample holds many counts of this clonotype. The J gene is TRBJ2-1, the V gene TRBV10-2, with 8 bases matching TRBD1. V lost 10 bases, J lost 7 bases, and 12 bases stayed unmatched. This CDR3 is built from 14 residues. Germline V gene data show CDR1 as WSHSY and CDR2 as SAAADI. The CDR3 DNA reads TGCGCCACCCAGAATCAGGGGGCGGGGAATGAGCAGTTCTTC. It yields the protein CATQNQGAGNEQFF.

This clonotype was recorded at least ten times. The chain is built from TRBV7-2 and TRBJ2-7; 7 bases line up with TRBD2. The CDR3 length is 13 residues. V was clipped by 5 bases and J by 4 bases; unmatched bases: 5. CDR1 is SGHTA and CDR2 is FQGNSA in the germline V gene. The CDR3 here is CASSHGTTYEQYF. The CDR3 nucleotides are TGTGCCAGCAGCCACGGGACTACGTACGAGCAGTACTTC.

This clonotype occurred many times. CDR3 loop: CASSQAVVSRYEQYF. In DNA, the CDR3 is TGCGCCAGCAGCCAAGCCGTGGTTTCGCGCTACGAGCAGTACTTC. V usage is TRBV4-3 and J usage is TRBJ2-7; D is unresolved. There are 15 residues in the CDR3. In germline, CDR1 is LGHNA, CDR2 YSLEER. V was clipped by 1 base and J by 3 bases, with 13 bases between them.

Concerning this clonotype itself: A read error may explain this, as a much larger clone is one base away. The chain links TRBV10-3 to TRBJ2-6, with D maybe TRBD2 (6 bases). The CDR3 consists of 17 residues. Germline V gene data show CDR1 as ENHRY and CDR2 as SYGVKD. The CDR3 loop is CAISVTGSLSGTNVLTF. The CDR3 DNA follows: TGTGCCATCAGTGTAACCGGGAGCCTCTCTGGGACCAACGTCCTGACTTTC.

The chain uses TRBV6-1 and TRBJ1-1; tentatively, D is TRBD1 (5 bases). The V gene lost 7 bases and the J gene lost 6 bases, with 12 bases spanning the gap. The V gene's germline CDR1 is MNHNS and CDR2 SASEGT. The CDR3 loop spans 12 amino acids. DNA for the CDR3: TGTGCCAGCAAAGTCACAGGCGCTGAAGCTTTCTTT. This encodes CASKVTGAEAFF.

This clonotype was seen at least ten times. The rearrangement links TRBV6-2 or TRBV6-3 to TRBJ1-5; TRBD1 might be the D (5 bases). Germline V gives CDR1 MNHEY, CDR2 SVGEGT. Trimming removed 2 bases at V and 1 base at J, with 9 bases between. The CDR3 has 15 residues. CDR3 in DNA: TGTGCCAGCAGTTACCCATACAGGAGCAATCAGCCCCAGCATTTT. It codes for CASSYPYRSNQPQHF.

In its sample, this clonotype was seen a few times. The chain links TRBV30 to TRBJ1-2, with D hard to call. The CDR3 has 14 amino acids. Germline lookup yields CDR1 GTSNPN and CDR2 SVGIG (reference sequence). Trimming left V 0 bases short and J 2 bases short, with 10 bases between. In nucleotides, the CDR3 is TGTGCCTGGAGTGTACAAGACGGAAACTATGGCTACACCTTC. Its translation is CAWSVQDGNYGYTF.

The table lists this clonotype with many counts. V usage is TRBV12-3 or TRBV12-4 and J usage is TRBJ1-1; D remains unclear. The CDR3 has 11 amino acids. The V end was cut by 5 bases, the J end by 10 bases, with 11 bases between. The DNA of the CDR3 is TGTGCCAGCAGTACCCGGGCGCGAGCTTTCTTT. Amino acids: CASSTRARAFF.

This clonotype was seen many times. This sequence joins TRBV18 and TRBJ1-2, with D possibly matching TRBD1 (5 bases). Germline V lookup: CDR1 KGHSH, CDR2 LQKENI. The CDR3 extends over 14 amino acids. The ends were cut back, 4 bases at V and 3 bases at J, with 12 bases in the middle. The DNA of the CDR3 is TGTGCCAGCTCACTGAGGGACGGCGACTATGGCTACACCTTC. Amino acids: CASSLRDGDYGYTF.

Many counts were recorded for this clonotype. This chain connects TRBV20-1 to TRBJ2-5; no clear D gene. Trimming removed 2 bases at V and 1 base at J, with 2 bases between. CDR1 and CDR2 from the germline V gene are DFQATT and SNEGSKA (reference sequence). This CDR3 comprises 11 residues. The CDR3 protein is CSARSQETQYF. CDR3 bases: TGCAGTGCTAGAAGCCAAGAGACCCAGTACTTC.

This clonotype came up a few times. The chain employs TRBV18 and TRBJ2-7; TRBD2 matches 9 bases. Germline values: CDR1 KGHSH, CDR2 LQKENI. This CDR3 is 16 amino acids long. V lost 3 bases, J lost 0 bases, and 6 bases stayed unmatched. This CDR3 reads CASSPIAGDTSYEQYF. DNA of the CDR3: TGTGCCAGCTCACCTATAGCGGGAGATACCTCCTACGAGCAGTACTTC.

This clonotype was observed at least ten times. The V gene is TRBV28, the J gene TRBJ2-7, with 9 bases fitting TRBD1. The CDR3 extends over 13 amino acids. J was trimmed by 3 bases and V by 6 bases; bases with no gene match: 3. In germline, CDR1 is MDHEN, CDR2 SYDVKM. CDR3 residues: CASRGTGNYEQYF. The CDR3 DNA sequence: TGTGCCAGCAGAGGGACAGGGAACTACGAGCAGTACTTC.

Ten or more counts support this clonotype. The chain joins TRBV7-2 to TRBJ2-1; TRBD2 is a possible D gene (7 bases). Germline-derived CDR1 and CDR2 are SGHTA and FQGNSA. The CDR3 has 15 amino acids. The V end lost 4 bases, the J end lost 1 base, and 11 bases lay between the germline ends. The CDR3 DNA sequence: TGTGCCAGCAGCTCAAGGGGGGGTTCCTACAATGAGCAGTTCTTC. The encoded protein is CASSSRGGSYNEQFF.

In its sample, this clonotype was seen many times. This CDR3 is CASSQDEGASYEQYF. The CDR3 DNA sequence: TGTGCCAGCAGCCAAGACGAGGGGGCATCATACGAGCAGTACTTC. This chain connects TRBV4-2 to TRBJ2-7, with 7 bases matching TRBD1. This CDR3 has 15 amino acids. The V gene's germline CDR1 is LGHNA and CDR2 YNFKEQ. Trimming cost V 0 bases and J 4 bases; bases outside gene matches: 6.